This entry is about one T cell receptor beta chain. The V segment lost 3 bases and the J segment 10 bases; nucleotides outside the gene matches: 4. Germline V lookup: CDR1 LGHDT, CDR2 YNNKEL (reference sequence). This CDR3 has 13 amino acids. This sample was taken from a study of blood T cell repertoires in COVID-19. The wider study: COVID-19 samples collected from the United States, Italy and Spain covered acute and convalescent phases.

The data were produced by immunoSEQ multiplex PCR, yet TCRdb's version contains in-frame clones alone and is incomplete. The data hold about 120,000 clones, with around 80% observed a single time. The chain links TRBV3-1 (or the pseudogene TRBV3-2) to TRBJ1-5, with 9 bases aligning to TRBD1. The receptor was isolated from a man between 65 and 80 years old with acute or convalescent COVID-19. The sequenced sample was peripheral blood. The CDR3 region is CASSQLTGGPQHF. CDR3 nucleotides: TGTGCCAGCAGCCAGTTGACAGGGGGACCCCAGCATTTT.